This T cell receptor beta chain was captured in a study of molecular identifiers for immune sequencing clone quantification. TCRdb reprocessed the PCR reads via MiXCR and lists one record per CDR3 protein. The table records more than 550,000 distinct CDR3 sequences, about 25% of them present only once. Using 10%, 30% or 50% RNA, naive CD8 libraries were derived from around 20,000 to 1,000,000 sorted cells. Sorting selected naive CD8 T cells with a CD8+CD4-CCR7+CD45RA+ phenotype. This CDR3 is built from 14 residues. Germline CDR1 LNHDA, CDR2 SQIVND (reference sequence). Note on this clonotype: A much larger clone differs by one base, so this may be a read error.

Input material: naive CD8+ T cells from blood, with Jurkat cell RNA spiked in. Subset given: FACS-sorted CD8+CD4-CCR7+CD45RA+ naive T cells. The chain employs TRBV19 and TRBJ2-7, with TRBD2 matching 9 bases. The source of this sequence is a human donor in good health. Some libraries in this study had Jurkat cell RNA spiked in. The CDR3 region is CASSSAGLAYEQCF. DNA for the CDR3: TGTGCCAGTAGTTCCGCGGGACTAGCCTACGAGCAGTGCTTC.